Listed below are T cell receptor beta chains from one sample, sequenced in a study of cytomegalovirus exposure and HLA in healthy donors. The assay was immunoSEQ multiplex PCR, and TCRdb's table has in-frame clones only and misses some. The sample table includes 200,000 to 250,000 clones. Material for sequencing was PBMCs. These receptors were obtained from a woman younger than 45 in good health and CMV-seropositive. The CDR3 runs from the conserved cysteine through the conserved F or W. D genes are given only for firm matches.

J	V	D	DNA	CDR3
TRBJ1-1	TRBV6-1	TRBD1	TGTGCCAGCACCGACAGGGGGAACACTGAAGCTTTCTTT	CASTDRGNTEAFF
TRBJ1-6	TRBV19	NA	TGTGCCAGTAATCGTGCGAGGGCTCAGGGGAGTTCACCCCTCCACTTT	CASNRARAQGSSPLHF
TRBJ1-1	TRBV27	NA	TGTGCCAGCACCCCCCGGAAGCAAGCCGGGGGGAACACTGAAGCTTTCTTT	CASTPRKQAGGNTEAFF
TRBJ2-7	TRBV5-1	TRBD1	TGTGCCAGCAGCTTGGGTCGACAGGGCTACGAGCAGTACTTC	CASSLGRQGYEQYF
TRBJ2-1	TRBV27	TRBD1	TGTGCCAGCAGTCTAGGGACAGGCCCCTACAATGAGCAGTTCTTC	CASSLGTGPYNEQFF
TRBJ1-2	TRBV19	NA	TGTGCCAGTAATACCAATACAGGCGCCTATGGCTACACCTTC	CASNTNTGAYGYTF
TRBJ2-7	TRBV27	TRBD1	TGTGCCAGCAGGTATATTACACAGGGGAATCGGCACGAGCAGTACTTC	CASRYITQGNRHEQYF
TRBJ1-1	TRBV11-2	TRBD1	TGTGCCAGCAGCCGGGGACAGGGGGACACTGAAGCTTTCTTT	CASSRGQGDTEAFF
TRBJ2-7	TRBV6-1	NA	TGTGCCAGCAGTGAAGGTATTCTCTACGAGCAGTACTTC	CASSEGILYEQYF
TRBJ2-2	TRBV2	NA	TGTGCCAGCAGTGTGAGGAGTACGAACACCGGGGAGCTGTTTTTT	CASSVRSTNTGELFF
TRBJ2-7	TRBV11-2	TRBD2	TGTGCCAGCAGCCAAGGACTAGCGGGGGACTACGAGCAGTACTTC	CASSQGLAGDYEQYF
TRBJ2-7	TRBV5-4	TRBD1	TGTGCCAGCAGTATTGACAGGGGGGTGTACGAGCAGTACTTC	CASSIDRGVYEQYF
TRBJ2-5	TRBV29-1	NA	TGCAGCGTTGGGTCAGGGTGGGAGACCCAGTACTTC	CSVGSGWETQYF
TRBJ2-3	TRBV7-9	TRBD2	TGTGCCAGCAGCTTAGAGTCGCGCGGGAGGAGAGGAGATACGCAGTATTTT	CASSLESRGRRGDTQYF
TRBJ2-7	TRBV6-1	TRBD1	TGTGCCAGCAGTTTGGACAGGGGGCGTCGGGAGCAGTACTTC	CASSLDRGRREQYF
TRBJ2-5	TRBV4-1	TRBD2	TGCGCCAGCAGCCTTACGGGCGGGAGGAGCCAAGAGACCCAGTACTTC	CASSLTGGRSQETQYF
TRBJ2-5	TRBV30	NA	TGTGCCTGGAGCTGGGGCAGATTGTACCAAGAGACCCAGTACTTC	CAWSWGRLYQETQYF
TRBJ1-2	TRBV4-1	NA	TGCGCCAGCAGCCAAGGAGGCAGGGCCTTAGGGGGCTACACCTTC	CASSQGGRALGGYTF
TRBJ1-3	TRBV7-9	NA	TGTGCCAGCAGCTTGTACAGCTCTGGAAACACCATATATTTT	CASSLYSSGNTIYF
TRBJ2-5	TRBV10-2	TRBD2	TGCGCCAGCCGAGCAGCGGGAAAAGAGACCCAGTACTTC	CASRAAGKETQYF
TRBJ2-1	TRBV2	NA	TGTGCCAGCAGTGAAGCGAATAGCGAGGGGGATGAGCAGTTCTTC	CASSEANSEGDEQFF
TRBJ2-7	TRBV5-4	TRBD2	TGTGCCAGCATGCTAGCGGGAGGGCTCGAGCAGTACTTC	CASMLAGGLEQYF
TRBJ2-7	TRBV12-2	NA	TGTGCAAGTCGCCCCAGGGGGCTCTCCTACGAGCAGTACTTC	CASRPRGLSYEQYF
TRBJ2-5	TRBV10-3	TRBD2	TGTGCCATCAGTGAGTCGGGAACTAGCGGGCCAGGGGAGACCCAGTACTTC	CAISESGTSGPGETQYF
TRBJ1-1	TRBV9	TRBD1	TGTGCCAGCAGCCCAGGGACAGGGTGGGGAATTGAAGCTTTCTTT	CASSPGTGWGIEAFF
TRBJ1-5	TRBV9	TRBD1	TGTGCCAGCAGCGTAGGGGACAGAGGCAATCAGCCCCAGCATTTT	CASSVGDRGNQPQHF
TRBJ2-3	TRBV14	TRBD1	TGTGCCAGCAGCCCGGGACAGGGCACAGATACGCAGTATTTT	CASSPGQGTDTQYF
TRBJ1-5	TRBV30	TRBD1	TGTGCCTGGAGTGGAGGGACAGGGGGCGATCAGCCCCAGCATTTT	CAWSGGTGGDQPQHF
TRBJ1-2	TRBV4-3	NA	TGCGCCAGCAGTCAAGGGTACGGTTATGGCTACACCTTC	CASSQGYGYGYTF
TRBJ2-1	TRBV20-1	NA	TGCAGTGCTAGAGATAAGGGGGAGTTGTTCTTC	CSARDKGELFF
TRBJ2-6	TRBV28	NA	TGTGCCAGCAGTTTTTCGGAGGATGGTTGGCCCTCTGGGGCCAACGTCCTGACTTTC	CASSFSEDGWPSGANVLTF
TRBJ1-1	TRBV11-2	NA	TGTGCCAGCAATCTGGGGGCGCACAGCACTGAAGCTTTCTTT	CASNLGAHSTEAFF
TRBJ1-6	TRBV5-6	NA	TGTGCCAGCAGCTTGACAGGTTATAATTCACCCCTCCACTTT	CASSLTGYNSPLHF
TRBJ1-1	TRBV28	NA	TGTGCCAGCATCTTACCTACACGGGGTGGTTTGGCTGAAGCTTTCTTT	CASILPTRGGLAEAFF
TRBJ1-1	TRBV29-1	TRBD1	TGCAGCGGAGGGGGAAAACAGGGGCGCGTAACTGAAGCTTTCTTT	CSGGGKQGRVTEAFF
TRBJ2-3	TRBV15	NA	TGTGCCACCAGCAACGCCGGGTACAGGGTTGATACGCAGTATTTT	CATSNAGYRVDTQYF
TRBJ2-1	TRBV5-8	TRBD1	TGTGCCAGCAGCTTGGCCAGACAGGGGGCAGGCTACAATGAGCAGTTCTTC	CASSLARQGAGYNEQFF
TRBJ1-2	TRBV2	NA	TGTGCCAGCAGTCTTCCGGGACGGGGGGAACGAGCCCCTTCCTATGGCTACACCTTC	CASSLPGRGERAPSYGYTF
TRBJ2-3	TRBV7-9	TRBD1	TGTGCCAGCAGCCCAGGACAGGGGATATCCATCGATACGCAGTATTTT	CASSPGQGISIDTQYF